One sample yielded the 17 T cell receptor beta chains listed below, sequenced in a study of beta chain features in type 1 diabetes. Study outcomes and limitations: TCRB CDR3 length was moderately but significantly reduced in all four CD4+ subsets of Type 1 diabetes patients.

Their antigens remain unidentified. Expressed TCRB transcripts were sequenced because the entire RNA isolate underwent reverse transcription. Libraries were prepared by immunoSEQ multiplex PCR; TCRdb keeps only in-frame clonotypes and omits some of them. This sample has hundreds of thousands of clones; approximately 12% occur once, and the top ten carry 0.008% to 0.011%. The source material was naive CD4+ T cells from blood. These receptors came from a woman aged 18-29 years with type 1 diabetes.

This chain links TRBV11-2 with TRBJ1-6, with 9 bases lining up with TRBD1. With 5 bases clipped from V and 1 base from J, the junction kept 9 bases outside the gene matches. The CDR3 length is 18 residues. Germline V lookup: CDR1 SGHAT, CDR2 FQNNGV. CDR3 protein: CASSSSGDRASYNSPLHF. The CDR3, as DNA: TGTGCCAGCAGCAGCTCCGGGGACAGGGCTTCCTATAATTCACCCCTCCACTTT.

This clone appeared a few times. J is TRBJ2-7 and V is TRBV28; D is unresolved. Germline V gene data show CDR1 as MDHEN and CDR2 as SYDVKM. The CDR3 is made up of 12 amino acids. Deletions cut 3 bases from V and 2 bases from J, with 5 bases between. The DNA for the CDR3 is TGTGCCAGCAGTTTCCTCCCCTACGAGCAGTACTTC. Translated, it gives CASSFLPYEQYF.

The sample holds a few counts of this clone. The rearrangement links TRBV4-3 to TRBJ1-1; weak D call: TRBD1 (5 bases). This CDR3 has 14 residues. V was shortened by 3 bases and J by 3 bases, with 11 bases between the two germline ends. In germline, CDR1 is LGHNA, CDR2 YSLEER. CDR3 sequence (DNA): TGCGCCAGCAGCCATGTCGACAGAGACACTGAAGCTTTCTTT. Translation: CASSHVDRDTEAFF.

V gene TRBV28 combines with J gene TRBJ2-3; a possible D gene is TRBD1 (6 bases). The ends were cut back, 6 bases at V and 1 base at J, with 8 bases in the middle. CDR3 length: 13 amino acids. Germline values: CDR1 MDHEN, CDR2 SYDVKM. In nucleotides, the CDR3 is TGTGCCAGCAGGACAGGAGGCACAGATACGCAGTATTTT. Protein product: CASRTGGTDTQYF.

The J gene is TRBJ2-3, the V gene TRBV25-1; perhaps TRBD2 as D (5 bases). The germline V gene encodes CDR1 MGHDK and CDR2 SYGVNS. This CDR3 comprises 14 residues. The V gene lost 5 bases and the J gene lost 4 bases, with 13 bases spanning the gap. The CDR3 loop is CASSTSMRADTQYF. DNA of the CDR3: TGTGCCAGCAGTACGTCAATGAGGGCAGATACGCAGTATTTT.

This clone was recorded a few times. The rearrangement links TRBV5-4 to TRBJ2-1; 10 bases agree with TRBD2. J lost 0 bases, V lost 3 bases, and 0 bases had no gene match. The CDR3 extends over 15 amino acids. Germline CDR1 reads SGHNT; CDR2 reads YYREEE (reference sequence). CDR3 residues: CASSSSGSSYNEQFF. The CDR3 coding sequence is TGTGCCAGCAGCTCTAGCGGGAGCTCCTACAATGAGCAGTTCTTC.

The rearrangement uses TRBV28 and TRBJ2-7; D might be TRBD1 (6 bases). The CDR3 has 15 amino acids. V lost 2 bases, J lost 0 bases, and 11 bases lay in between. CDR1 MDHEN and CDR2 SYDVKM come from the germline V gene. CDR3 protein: CASSLMGASSYEQYF. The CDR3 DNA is TGTGCCAGCAGTTTAATGGGGGCGAGCTCCTACGAGCAGTACTTC.

The CDR3 bases are TGTGCCAGCAGGAGGCGGGGCGAGCAGTACTTC. Protein sequence: CASRRRGEQYF. V gene TRBV27 combines with J gene TRBJ2-7, with D possibly matching TRBD2 (6 bases). The CDR3 loop spans 11 amino acids. V lost 6 bases to trimming and J lost 6 bases, with 9 bases between them. CDR1 is MNHEY and CDR2 is SMNVEV in the germline V gene (reference sequence).

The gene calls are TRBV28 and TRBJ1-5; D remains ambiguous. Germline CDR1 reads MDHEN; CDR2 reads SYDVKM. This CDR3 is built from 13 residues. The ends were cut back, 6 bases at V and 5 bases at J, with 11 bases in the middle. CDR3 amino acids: CASRQIIDQPQHF. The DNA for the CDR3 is TGTGCCAGCAGACAGATTATAGATCAGCCCCAGCATTTT.

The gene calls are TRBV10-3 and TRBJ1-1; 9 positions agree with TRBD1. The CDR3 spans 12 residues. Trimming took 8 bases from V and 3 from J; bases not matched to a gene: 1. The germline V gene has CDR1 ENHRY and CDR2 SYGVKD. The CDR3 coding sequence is TGTGCCATCCGACAGGGGGACACTGAAGCTTTCTTT. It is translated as CAIRQGDTEAFF.

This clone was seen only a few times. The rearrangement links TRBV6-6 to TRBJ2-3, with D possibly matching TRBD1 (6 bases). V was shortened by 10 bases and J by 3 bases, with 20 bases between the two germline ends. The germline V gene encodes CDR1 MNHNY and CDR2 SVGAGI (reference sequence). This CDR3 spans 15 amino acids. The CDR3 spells CAIASITGFTDTQYF. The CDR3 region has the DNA TGTGCCATCGCCTCCATCACAGGGTTTACAGATACGCAGTATTTT.

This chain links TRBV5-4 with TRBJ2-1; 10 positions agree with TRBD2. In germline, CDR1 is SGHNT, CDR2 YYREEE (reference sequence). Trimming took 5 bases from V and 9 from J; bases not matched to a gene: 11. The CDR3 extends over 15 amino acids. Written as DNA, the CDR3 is TGTGCCAGCAGGCCCGCCAGCGGGGGGGCATTTGAGCAGTTCTTC. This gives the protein CASRPASGGAFEQFF.

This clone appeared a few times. CDR3 amino acids: CASTYTSGEKLFF. As DNA, the CDR3 is TGTGCCAGCACCTATACTAGTGGTGAAAAACTGTTTTTT. The V and J genes are TRBV18 and TRBJ1-4; D gene unclear. The CDR3 sequence is 13 residues long. Trimming pared 8 bases from V and 7 bases from J, leaving 14 bases between. The V gene's germline CDR1 is KGHSH and CDR2 LQKENI.

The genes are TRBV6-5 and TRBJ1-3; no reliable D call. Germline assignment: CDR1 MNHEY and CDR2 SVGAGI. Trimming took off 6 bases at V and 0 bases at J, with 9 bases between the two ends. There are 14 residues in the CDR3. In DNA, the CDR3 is TGTGCCAGCAGGGCCCCTTCCTCTGGAAACACCATATATTTT. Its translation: CASRAPSSGNTIYF.

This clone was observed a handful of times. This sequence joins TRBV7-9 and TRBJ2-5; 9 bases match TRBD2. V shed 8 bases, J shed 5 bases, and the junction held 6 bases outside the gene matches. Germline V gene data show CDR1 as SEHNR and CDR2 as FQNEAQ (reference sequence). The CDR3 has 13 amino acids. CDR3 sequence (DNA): TGTGCCAGCTTGCCGCGGGGGGGTGAGACCCAGTACTTC. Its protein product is CASLPRGGETQYF.

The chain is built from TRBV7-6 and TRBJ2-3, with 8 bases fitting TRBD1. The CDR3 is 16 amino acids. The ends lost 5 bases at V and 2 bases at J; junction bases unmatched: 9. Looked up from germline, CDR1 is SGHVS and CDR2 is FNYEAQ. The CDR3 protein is CASSPPGQGPTDTQYF. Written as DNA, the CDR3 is TGTGCCAGCAGCCCCCCCGGACAGGGACCCACAGATACGCAGTATTTT.

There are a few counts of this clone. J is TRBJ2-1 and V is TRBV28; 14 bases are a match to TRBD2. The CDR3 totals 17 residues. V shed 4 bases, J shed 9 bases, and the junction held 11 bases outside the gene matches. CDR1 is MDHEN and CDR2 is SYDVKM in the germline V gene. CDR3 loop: CASSSLSGLAGVGEQFF. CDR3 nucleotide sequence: TGTGCCAGCAGTTCGCTTTCGGGACTAGCGGGAGTAGGTGAGCAGTTCTTC.